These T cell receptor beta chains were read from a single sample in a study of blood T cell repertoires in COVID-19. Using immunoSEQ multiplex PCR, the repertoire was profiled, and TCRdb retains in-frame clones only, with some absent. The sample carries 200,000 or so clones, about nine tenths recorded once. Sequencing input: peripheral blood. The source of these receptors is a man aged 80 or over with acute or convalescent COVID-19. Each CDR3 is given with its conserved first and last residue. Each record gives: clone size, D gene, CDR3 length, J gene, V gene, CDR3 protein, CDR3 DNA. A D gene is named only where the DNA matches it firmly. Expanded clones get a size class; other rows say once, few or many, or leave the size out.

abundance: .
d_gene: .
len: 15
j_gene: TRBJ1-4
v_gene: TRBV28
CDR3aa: CASSLGGGFNEKLFF
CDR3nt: TGTGCCAGCAGTTTAGGGGGCGGGTTTAATGAAAAACTGTTTTTT

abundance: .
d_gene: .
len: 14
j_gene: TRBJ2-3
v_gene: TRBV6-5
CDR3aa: CASSRTLRTDTQYF
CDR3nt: TGTGCCAGCAGCCGGACTCTACGGACAGATACGCAGTATTTT

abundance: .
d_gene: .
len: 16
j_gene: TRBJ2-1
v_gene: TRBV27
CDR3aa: CASSLRGPGSYNEQFF
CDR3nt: TGTGCCAGCAGTTTACGCGGGCCAGGCTCCTACAATGAGCAGTTCTTC

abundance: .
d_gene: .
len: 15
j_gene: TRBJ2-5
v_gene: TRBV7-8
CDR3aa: CASRQSTGHQETQYF
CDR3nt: TGTGCCAGCAGGCAAAGCACAGGGCACCAAGAGACCCAGTACTTC

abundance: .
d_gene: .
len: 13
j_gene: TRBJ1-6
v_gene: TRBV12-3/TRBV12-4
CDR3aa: CASKSQLGSPLHF
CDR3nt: TGTGCCAGCAAGTCACAGCTTGGTTCACCCCTCCACTTT

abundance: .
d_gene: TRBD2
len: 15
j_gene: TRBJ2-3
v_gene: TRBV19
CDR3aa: CASSISGGETDTQYF
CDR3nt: TGTGCCAGTAGTATTTCGGGAGGGGAAACAGATACGCAGTATTTT

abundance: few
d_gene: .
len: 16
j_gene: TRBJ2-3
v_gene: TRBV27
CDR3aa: CASSSFRAGTTDTQYF
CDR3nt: TGTGCCAGCAGTTCCTTCAGGGCGGGGACTACAGATACGCAGTATTTT

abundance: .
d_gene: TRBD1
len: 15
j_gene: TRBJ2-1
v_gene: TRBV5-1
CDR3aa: CASRPGQGVYNEQFF
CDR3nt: TGCGCCAGCAGACCGGGACAGGGTGTCTACAATGAGCAGTTCTTC

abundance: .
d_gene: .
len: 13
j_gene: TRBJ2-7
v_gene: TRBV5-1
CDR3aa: CASSSGLSYEQYF
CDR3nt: TGCGCCAGCAGTAGCGGACTCTCCTACGAGCAGTACTTC

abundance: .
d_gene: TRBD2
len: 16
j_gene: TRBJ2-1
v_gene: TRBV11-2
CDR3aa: CASSLASGLSYNEQFF
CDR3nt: TGTGCCAGCAGCTTAGCTAGCGGGCTTTCCTACAATGAGCAGTTCTTC

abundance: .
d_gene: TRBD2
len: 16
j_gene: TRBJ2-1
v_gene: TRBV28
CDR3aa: CASSSSLAGSYNEQFF
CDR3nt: TGTGCCAGCAGTTCCAGCTTAGCGGGATCCTACAATGAGCAGTTCTTC

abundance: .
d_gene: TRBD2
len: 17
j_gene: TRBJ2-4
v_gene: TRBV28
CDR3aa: CASSPLAGGLAKNIQYF
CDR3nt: TGTGCCAGCAGCCCTCTAGCGGGAGGCTTAGCCAAAAACATTCAGTACTTC

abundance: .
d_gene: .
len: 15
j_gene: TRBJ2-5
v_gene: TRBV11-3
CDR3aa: CASSPVRGYQETQYF
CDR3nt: TGTGCCAGCAGCCCGGTCAGAGGGTACCAAGAGACCCAGTACTTC

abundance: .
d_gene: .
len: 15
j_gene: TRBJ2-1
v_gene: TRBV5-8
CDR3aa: CASSLRLGINNEQFF
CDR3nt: TGTGCCAGCAGCTTGCGACTCGGAATCAACAATGAGCAGTTCTTC

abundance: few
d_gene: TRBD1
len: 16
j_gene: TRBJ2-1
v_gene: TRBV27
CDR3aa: CASSSETGVSYNEQFF
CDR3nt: TGTGCCAGCAGCAGTGAGACAGGGGTCTCCTACAATGAGCAGTTCTTC

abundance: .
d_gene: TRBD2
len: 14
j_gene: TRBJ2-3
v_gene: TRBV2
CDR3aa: CASSVQREADTQYF
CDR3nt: TGTGCCAGCAGTGTACAGCGGGAGGCAGATACGCAGTATTTT

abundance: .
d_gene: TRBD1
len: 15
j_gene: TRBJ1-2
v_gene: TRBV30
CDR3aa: CAWSPRTGPRYGYTF
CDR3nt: TGTGCCTGGAGTCCTAGGACAGGTCCTCGTTATGGCTACACCTTC

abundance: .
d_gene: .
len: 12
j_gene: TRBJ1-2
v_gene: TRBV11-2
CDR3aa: CASSLEAYGYTF
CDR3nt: TGTGCCAGCAGCTTAGAAGCCTATGGCTACACCTTC

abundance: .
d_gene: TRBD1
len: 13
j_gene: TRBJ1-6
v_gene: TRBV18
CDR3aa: CASSQQGGSPLHF
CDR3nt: TGTGCCAGCTCACAACAGGGGGGTTCACCCCTCCACTTT

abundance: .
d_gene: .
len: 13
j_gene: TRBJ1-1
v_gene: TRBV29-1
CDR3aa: CSVAETANTEAFF
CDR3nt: TGCAGCGTTGCCGAGACAGCGAACACTGAAGCTTTCTTT